Following are 17 T cell receptor beta chains from one sample sequenced in a study of early T cells in non-severe SARS-CoV-2 infection. TCRdb re-derived calls from the 5' RACE reads in MiXCR, one entry per CDR3 protein. This sample yields some 62,000 distinct CDR3 sequences, of which roughly 8.8% are seen a single time; 1.2% belongs to the top ten. The sequencing sample was made of whole blood. The receptors originated from an adult who was a healthcare worker with PCR-confirmed SARS-CoV-2 infection or an uninfected control (not recorded which).

The chain has TRBV24-1 and TRBJ2-1; 13 nucleotides agree with TRBD2. Germline CDR1 reads KGHDR; CDR2 reads SFDVKD. V shed 2 bases and J 9 bases; nucleotides not matched to a gene: 6. This CDR3 region has 16 residues. The CDR3 sequence: CATSDSGTSGDSEQFF. CDR3 DNA: TGTGCCACCAGTGATTCCGGGACTAGCGGGGATAGTGAGCAGTTCTTC.

A few counts support this clonotype. The V call is TRBV2, the J call TRBJ2-1, with D maybe TRBD2 (7 bases). Trimming pared 8 bases from V and 0 bases from J, leaving 11 bases between. The length of the CDR3 is 14 residues. CDR1 and CDR2 from the germline V gene are SNHLY and FYNNEI. DNA for the CDR3: TGTGCCAGCCGCGGGGGCCTCTCCTACAATGAGCAGTTCTTC. It yields the protein CASRGGLSYNEQFF.

This clonotype was observed a handful of times. V usage is TRBV3-1 and J usage is TRBJ1-2, with D unclear. Trimming took 4 bases from V and 0 from J, leaving 6 bases between them. The CDR3 length is 13 residues. Germline V gene sequence: CDR1 LGHDT, CDR2 YNNKEL (reference sequence). CDR3 bases: TGTGCCAGCAGCCTCCAGCCTAACTATGGCTACACCTTC. Residues: CASSLQPNYGYTF.

This clonotype was counted only a few times. This chain uses TRBV5-1 with TRBJ1-1; D is unclear. The V gene's germline CDR1 is SGHRS and CDR2 YFSETQ. The CDR3 loop spans 13 amino acids. Trimming shortened V by 4 bases and J by 0 bases, and 7 bases separated the two germline ends. The CDR3 nucleotides are TGCGCCAGCAGCAGGACCCTGAACACTGAAGCTTTCTTT. It encodes CASSRTLNTEAFF.

This clonotype came up a few times. The chain couples TRBV20-1 to TRBJ1-1; 7 bases line up with TRBD1. Germline values: CDR1 DFQATT, CDR2 SNEGSKA (reference sequence). The CDR3 loop spans 12 amino acids. The CDR3 spells CSQRQGRAEAFF. The CDR3 DNA reads as TGCAGCCAGCGACAGGGAAGGGCTGAAGCTTTCTTT.

This chain joins TRBV6-1 and TRBJ2-1, with D hard to call. In germline, CDR1 is MNHNS, CDR2 SASEGT. This CDR3 spans 15 amino acids. V lost 10 bases and J lost 4, with 20 bases in between. In DNA, the CDR3 is TGTGCCACCGAGGACCGATCTTCTGGGTACAATGAGCAGTTCTTC. This encodes CATEDRSSGYNEQFF.

The chain links TRBV21-1 to TRBJ1-5; the D call TRBD1 from the table was never checked on the DNA. TRBV21-1 is a recognized pseudogene. This CDR3 has 15 amino acids. CDR3 sequence reads: CASSNPARAASPQHF. CDR3 nucleotides: TGTGCCAGCAGCAACCCCGCCAGGGCGGCCAGCCCCCAGCATTTT.

The J gene is TRBJ2-6, the V gene TRBV4-2; possible D gene TRBD1, 5 bases. The ends were cut back, 0 bases at V and 4 bases at J, with 13 bases in the middle. The CDR3 sequence is 17 residues long. Germline CDR1 and CDR2: LGHNA and YNFKEQ. The CDR3 here is CASSQEGSGAGANVLTF. The DNA for the CDR3 is TGTGCCAGCAGCCAAGAAGGCAGTGGGGCCGGGGCCAACGTCCTGACTTTC.

The chain uses TRBV7-7 and TRBJ2-5; 7 nucleotides align to TRBD1. V was pared by 3 bases and J by 4 bases, with 8 bases of the junction left unmatched. The CDR3 loop spans 15 amino acids. CDR1 is SSHAT, CDR2 FNYEAQ, per germline (reference sequence). In DNA, the CDR3 is TGTGCCAGCAGCTTTGATTGGGACAGTCGAGAGACCCAGTACTTC. This codes for CASSFDWDSRETQYF.

This clonotype was picked up a small number of times. This chain connects TRBV6-5 to TRBJ2-3; D is unclear. With 6 bases removed from V and 3 bases from J, the gap between germline ends came to 10 bases. This CDR3 comprises 13 residues. Germline V gene data show CDR1 as MNHEY and CDR2 as SVGAGI. In DNA form, the CDR3 reads TGTGCCAGCAGATGGAGTGGGACAGATACGCAGTATTTT. It encodes CASRWSGTDTQYF.

The chain is built from TRBV30 and TRBJ1-4; 7 bases are a match to TRBD1. V shed 2 bases, J shed 0 bases, and the junction held 9 bases outside the gene matches. Germline values: CDR1 GTSNPN, CDR2 SVGIG (reference sequence). The CDR3 contains 17 residues. The CDR3 nucleotides read TGTGCCTGGAGTCGACCTACAGGGGCGGCAACTAATGAAAAACTGTTTTTT. Residues: CAWSRPTGAATNEKLFF.

This clonotype showed up just a few times. This chain joins TRBV6-6 and TRBJ2-2; TRBD2 matches 8 bases. Germline values: CDR1 MNHNY, CDR2 SVGAGI (reference sequence). The CDR3 loop spans 16 amino acids. The J segment lost 2 bases and the V segment lost 7 bases, leaving 9 bases of the junction unmatched. The DNA of the CDR3 is TGTGCCAGCAAGGTTAGCGGGAACTCTAACACCGGGGAGCTGTTTTTT. Its translation: CASKVSGNSNTGELFF.

V usage is TRBV6-1 and J usage is TRBJ2-3, with 7 bases that match TRBD1. The CDR3 runs to 15 residues. Germline CDR1 is MNHNS and CDR2 is SASEGT. After removal of 6 bases from V and 2 bases from J, the junction contained 8 bases not matched to a gene. This CDR3 is CASRGTGAYTDTQYF. CDR3 in DNA: TGTGCCAGCAGAGGTACAGGGGCCTACACAGATACGCAGTATTTT.

V usage is TRBV21-1 and J usage is TRBJ2-4; whether TRBD1, the table's D call, matches the DNA was not checked. TRBV21-1 is annotated as a pseudogene. The CDR3 totals 18 residues. CDR3 DNA sequence: TGTGCCAGCAGCAAAGCGGGGGGACCTGTTTTAGCCAAAAACATTCAGTACTTC. Translated: CASSKAGGPVLAKNIQYF.

This clonotype appeared many times. V gene TRBV5-1 combines with J gene TRBJ1-3; D is possibly TRBD1 (6 bases). Trimming removed 4 bases at V and 1 base at J, with 9 bases between. This CDR3 comprises 14 residues. CDR1 and CDR2 (germline): SGHRS, YFSETQ. DNA for the CDR3: TGCGCCAGCAGCCAGGACAGATCTGGAAACACCATATATTTT. Residues: CASSQDRSGNTIYF.

This chain joins TRBV2 and TRBJ1-4; 7 bases are shared with TRBD1. Trimming cost V 8 bases and J 4 bases; bases outside gene matches: 4. Per the germline V gene, CDR1 is SNHLY and CDR2 is FYNNEI. This CDR3 contains 13 residues. The CDR3 sequence: CASGQVFNEKLFF. The CDR3 DNA follows: TGTGCCAGCGGACAGGTGTTTAATGAAAAACTGTTTTTT.

This clonotype was recorded a few times. This rearrangement joins TRBV5-1 to TRBJ1-4; D not certain. The CDR3 consists of 14 residues. Deletions cut 3 bases from V and 6 bases from J, with 12 bases between. Germline lookup yields CDR1 SGHRS and CDR2 YFSETQ. In DNA, the CDR3 is TGCGCCAGCAGCTCAGCGGGGTACGATGAAAAACTGTTTTTT. Its translation: CASSSAGYDEKLFF.